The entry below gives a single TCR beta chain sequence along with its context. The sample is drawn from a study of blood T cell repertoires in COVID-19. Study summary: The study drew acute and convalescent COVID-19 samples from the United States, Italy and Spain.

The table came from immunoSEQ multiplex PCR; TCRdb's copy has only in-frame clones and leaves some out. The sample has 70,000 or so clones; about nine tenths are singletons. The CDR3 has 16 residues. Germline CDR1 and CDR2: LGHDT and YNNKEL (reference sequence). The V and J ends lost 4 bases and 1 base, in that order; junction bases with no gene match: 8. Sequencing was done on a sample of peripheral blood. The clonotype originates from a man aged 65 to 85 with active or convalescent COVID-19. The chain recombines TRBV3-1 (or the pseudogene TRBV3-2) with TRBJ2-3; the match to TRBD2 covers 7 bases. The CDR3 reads CASSLIMAGGTDTQYF. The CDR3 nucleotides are TGTGCCAGCAGCCTAATCATGGCGGGAGGCACAGATACGCAGTATTTT.